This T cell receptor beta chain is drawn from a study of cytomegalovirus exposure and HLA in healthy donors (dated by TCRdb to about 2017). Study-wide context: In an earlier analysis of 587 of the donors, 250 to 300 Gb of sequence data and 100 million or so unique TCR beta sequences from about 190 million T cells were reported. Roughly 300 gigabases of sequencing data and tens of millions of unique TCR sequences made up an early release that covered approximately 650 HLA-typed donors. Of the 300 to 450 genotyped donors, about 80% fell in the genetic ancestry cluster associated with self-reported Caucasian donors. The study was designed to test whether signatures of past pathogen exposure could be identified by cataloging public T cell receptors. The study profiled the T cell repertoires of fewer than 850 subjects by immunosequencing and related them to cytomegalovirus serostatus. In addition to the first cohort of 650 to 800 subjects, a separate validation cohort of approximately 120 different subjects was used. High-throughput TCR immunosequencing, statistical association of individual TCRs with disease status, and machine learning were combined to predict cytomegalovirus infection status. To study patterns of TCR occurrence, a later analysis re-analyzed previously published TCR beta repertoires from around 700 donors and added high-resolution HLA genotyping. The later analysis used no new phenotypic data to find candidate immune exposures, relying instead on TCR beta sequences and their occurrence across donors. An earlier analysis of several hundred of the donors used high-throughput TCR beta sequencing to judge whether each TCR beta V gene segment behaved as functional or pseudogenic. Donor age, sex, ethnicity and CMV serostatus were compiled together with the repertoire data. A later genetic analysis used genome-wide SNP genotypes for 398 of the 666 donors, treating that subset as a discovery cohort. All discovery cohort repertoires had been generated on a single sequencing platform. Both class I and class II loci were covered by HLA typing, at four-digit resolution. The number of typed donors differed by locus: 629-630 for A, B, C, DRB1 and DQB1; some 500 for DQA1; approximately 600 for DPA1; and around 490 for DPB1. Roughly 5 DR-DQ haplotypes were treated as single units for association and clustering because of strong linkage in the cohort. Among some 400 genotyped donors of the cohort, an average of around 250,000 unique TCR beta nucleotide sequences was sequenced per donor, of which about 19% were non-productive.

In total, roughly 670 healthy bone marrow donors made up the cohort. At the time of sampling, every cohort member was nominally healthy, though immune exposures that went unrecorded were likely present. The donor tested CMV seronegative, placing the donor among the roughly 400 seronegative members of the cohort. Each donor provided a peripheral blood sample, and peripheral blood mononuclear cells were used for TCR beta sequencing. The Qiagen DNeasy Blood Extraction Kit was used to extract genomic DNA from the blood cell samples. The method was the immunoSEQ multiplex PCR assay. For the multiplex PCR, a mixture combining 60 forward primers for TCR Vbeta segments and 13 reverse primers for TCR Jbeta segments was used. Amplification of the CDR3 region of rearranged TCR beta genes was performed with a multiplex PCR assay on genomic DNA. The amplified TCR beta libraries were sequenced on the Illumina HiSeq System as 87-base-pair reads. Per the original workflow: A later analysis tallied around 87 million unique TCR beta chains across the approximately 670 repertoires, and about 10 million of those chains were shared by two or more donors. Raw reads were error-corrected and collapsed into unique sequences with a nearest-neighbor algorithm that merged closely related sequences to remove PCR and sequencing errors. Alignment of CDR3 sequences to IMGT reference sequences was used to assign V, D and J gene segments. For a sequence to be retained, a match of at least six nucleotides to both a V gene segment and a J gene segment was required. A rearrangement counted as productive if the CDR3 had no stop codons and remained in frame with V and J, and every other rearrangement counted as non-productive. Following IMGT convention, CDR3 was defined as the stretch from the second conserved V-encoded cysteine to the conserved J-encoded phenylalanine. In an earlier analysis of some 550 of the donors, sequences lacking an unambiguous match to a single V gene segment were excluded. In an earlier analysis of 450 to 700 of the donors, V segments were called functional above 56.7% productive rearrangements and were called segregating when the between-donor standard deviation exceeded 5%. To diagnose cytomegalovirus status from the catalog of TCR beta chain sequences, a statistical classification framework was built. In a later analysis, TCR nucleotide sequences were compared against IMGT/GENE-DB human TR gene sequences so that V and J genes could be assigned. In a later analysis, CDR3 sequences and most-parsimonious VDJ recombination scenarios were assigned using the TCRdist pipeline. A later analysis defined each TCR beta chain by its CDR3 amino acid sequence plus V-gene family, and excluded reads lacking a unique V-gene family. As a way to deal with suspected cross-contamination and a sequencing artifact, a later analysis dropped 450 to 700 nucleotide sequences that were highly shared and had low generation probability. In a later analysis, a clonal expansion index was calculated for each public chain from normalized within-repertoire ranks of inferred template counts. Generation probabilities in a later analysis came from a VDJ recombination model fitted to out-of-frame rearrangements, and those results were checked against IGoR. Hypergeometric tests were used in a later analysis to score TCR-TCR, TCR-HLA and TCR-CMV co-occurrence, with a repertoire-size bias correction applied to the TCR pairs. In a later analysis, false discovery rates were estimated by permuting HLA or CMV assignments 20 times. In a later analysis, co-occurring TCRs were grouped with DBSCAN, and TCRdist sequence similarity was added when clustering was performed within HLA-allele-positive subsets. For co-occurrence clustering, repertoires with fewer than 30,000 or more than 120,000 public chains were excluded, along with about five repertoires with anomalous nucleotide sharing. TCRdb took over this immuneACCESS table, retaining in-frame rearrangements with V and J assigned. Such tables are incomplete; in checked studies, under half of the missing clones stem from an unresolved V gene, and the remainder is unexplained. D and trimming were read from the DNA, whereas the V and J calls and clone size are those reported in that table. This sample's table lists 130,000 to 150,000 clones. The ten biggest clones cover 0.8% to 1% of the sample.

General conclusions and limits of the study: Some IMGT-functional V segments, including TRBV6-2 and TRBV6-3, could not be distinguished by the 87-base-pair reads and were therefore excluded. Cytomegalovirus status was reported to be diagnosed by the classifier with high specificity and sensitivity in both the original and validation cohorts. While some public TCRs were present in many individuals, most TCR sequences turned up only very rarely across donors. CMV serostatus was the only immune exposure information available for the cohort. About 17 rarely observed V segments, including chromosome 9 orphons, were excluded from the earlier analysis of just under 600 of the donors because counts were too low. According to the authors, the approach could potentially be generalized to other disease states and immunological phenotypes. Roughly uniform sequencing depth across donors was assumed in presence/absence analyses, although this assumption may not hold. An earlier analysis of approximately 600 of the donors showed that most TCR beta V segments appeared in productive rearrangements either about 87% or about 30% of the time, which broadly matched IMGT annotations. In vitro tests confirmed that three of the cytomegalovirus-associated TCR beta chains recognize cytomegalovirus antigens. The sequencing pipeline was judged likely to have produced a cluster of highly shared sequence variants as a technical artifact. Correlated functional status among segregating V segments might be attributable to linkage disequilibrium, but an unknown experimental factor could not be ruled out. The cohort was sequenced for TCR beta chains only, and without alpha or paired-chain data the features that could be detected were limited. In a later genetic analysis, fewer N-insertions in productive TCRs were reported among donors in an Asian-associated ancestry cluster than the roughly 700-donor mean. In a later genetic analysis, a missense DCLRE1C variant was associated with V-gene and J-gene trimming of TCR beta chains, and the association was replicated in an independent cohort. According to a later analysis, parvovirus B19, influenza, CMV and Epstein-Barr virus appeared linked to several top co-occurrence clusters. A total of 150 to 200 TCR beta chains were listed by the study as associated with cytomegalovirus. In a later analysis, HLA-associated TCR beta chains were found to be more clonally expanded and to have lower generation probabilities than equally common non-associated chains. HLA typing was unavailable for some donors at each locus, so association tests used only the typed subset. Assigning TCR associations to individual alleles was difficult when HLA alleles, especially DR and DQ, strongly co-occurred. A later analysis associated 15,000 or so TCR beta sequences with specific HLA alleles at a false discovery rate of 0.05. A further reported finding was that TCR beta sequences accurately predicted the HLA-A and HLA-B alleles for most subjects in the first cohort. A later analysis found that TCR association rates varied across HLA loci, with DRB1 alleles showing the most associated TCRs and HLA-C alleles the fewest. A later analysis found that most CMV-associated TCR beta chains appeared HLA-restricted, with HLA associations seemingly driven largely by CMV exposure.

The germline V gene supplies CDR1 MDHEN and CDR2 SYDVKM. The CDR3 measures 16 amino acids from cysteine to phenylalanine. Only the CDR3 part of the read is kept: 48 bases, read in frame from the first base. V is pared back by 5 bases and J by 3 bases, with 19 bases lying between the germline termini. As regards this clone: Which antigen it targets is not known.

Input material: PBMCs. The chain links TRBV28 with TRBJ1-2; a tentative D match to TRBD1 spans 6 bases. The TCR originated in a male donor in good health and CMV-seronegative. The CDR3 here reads CASSPDTGTRDYGYTF. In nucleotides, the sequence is TGTGCCAGCAGTCCAGATACCGGGACACGCGACTATGGCTACACCTTC.